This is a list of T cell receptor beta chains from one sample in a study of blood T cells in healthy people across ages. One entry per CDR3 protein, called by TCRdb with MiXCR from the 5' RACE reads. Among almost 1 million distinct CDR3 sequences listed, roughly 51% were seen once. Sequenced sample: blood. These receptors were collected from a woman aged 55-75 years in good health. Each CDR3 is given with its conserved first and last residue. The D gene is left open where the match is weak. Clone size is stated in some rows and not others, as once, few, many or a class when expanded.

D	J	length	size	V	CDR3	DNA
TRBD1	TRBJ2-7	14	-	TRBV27	CASSLDRAYYEQYF	TGTGCCAGCAGTCTCGACAGGGCCTACTACGAGCAGTACTTC
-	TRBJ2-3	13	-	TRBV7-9	CVTRGGLADTQYF	TGTGTCACCAGAGGAGGGTTGGCAGATACGCAGTATTTT
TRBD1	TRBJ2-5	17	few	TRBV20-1	CSARDYNFGRGRETQYF	TGCAGTGCTAGAGATTATAATTTCGGCAGGGGGCGGGAGACCCAGTACTTC
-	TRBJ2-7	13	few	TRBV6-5	CASSDSQWSEQYF	TGTGCCAGCAGTGACTCGCAGTGGTCCGAGCAGTACTTC
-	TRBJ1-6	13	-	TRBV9	CASSVKVDSPLHF	TGTGCCAGCAGCGTAAAGGTAGATTCACCCCTCCACTTT
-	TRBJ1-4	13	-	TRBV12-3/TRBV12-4	CASSTYTDEKLFF	TGTGCCAGCAGTACTTACACGGATGAAAAACTGTTTTTT
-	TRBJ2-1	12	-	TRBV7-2	CASSLLANEQFF	TGTGCCAGCAGCTTACTTGCCAATGAGCAGTTCTTC
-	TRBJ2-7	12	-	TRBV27	CASSWDINEQYF	TGTGCCAGCAGTTGGGATATAAACGAGCAGTACTTC
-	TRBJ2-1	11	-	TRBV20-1	CSASGWDEQFF	TGCAGTGCGAGCGGATGGGATGAGCAGTTCTTC
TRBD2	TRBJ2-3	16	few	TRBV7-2	CASSRSGRTNTDTQYF	TGTGCCAGCAGCCGGAGCGGGAGGACGAACACAGATACGCAGTATTTT
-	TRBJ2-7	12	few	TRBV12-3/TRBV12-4	CASGGSGYEQYF	TGTGCCAGCGGAGGTAGCGGCTACGAGCAGTACTTC
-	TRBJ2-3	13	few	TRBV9	CASSVVDVDTQYF	TGTGCCAGCAGCGTAGTAGACGTAGATACGCAGTATTTT
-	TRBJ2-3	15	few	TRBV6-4	CASTALAPLTDTQYF	TGTGCCAGCACCGCACTAGCTCCTTTGACAGATACGCAGTATTTT
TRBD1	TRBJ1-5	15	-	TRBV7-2	CASRDPGRGTGPQHF	TGTGCCAGCAGAGATCCGGGACGGGGGACAGGGCCCCAGCATTTT
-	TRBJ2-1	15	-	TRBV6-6	CASREGQGLYKEQFF	TGTGCCAGCAGAGAGGGGCAGGGCCTCTACAAGGAGCAGTTCTTC
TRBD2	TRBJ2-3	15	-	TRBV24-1	CATSDLGTNTDTQYF	TGTGCCACCAGTGATTTGGGGACTAACACAGATACGCAGTATTTT
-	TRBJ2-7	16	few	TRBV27	CASRSLGSGQQYEQYF	TGTGCCAGCAGGTCACTAGGTTCGGGCCAGCAGTACGAGCAGTACTTC
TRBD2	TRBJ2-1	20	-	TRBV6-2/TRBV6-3	CASNGLGAGGPVFGYNEQFF	TGTGCCAGCAATGGGCTAGGAGCGGGAGGGCCTGTATTTGGCTACAATGAGCAGTTCTTC
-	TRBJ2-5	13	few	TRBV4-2	CASSRQRRETQYF	TGTGCCAGCAGCCGCCAACGCCGGGAGACCCAGTACTTC
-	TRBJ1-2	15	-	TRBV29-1	CSVDGGRSANYGYTF	TGCAGCGTTGATGGCGGACGGAGCGCTAACTATGGCTACACCTTC
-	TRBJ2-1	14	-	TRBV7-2	CASSSAMGLEGQFF	TGTGCCAGCAGCTCCGCAATGGGGCTGGAGGGGCAGTTCTTC
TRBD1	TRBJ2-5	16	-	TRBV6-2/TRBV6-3	CASRPGDRGYQETQYF	TGTGCCAGCAGACCGGGGGACAGGGGTTATCAAGAGACCCAGTACTTC
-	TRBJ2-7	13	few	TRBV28	CASSYSGPYEQYF	TGTGCCAGCAGTTACAGCGGCCCCTACGAGCAGTACTTC
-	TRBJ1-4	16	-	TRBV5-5	CASSLGWTSFNEKLFF	TGTGCCAGCAGCTTGGGTTGGACGAGTTTTAATGAAAAACTGTTTTTT